This entry is about one T cell receptor (beta chain). As originally analysed: Scientists estimated how many nucleated cells there were by amplifying reference gene primers. This table comes from immunoSEQ multiplex PCR, and its TCRdb copy is limited to in-frame clones, with some not included. The D gene and trimming were derived from the DNA, and the V and J assignments and clone size from that table. The sample consists of approximately 230,000 clones, roughly 82% of them appearing once. There are 16 residues in the CDR3. With 2 bases removed from V and 0 bases from J, the gap between germline ends came to 13 bases. Germline V CDR1 and CDR2: KGHSH, LQKENI. The data derive from a study of blood T cell repertoires in COVID-19. Study in general: Donors in the United States, Italy and Spain gave samples during acute or convalescent COVID-19. Nucleic acid was either cDNA or gDNA, and it came from T cells, B-cell-depleted T cells, or PBMCs.

This sequence joins TRBV18 and TRBJ1-1, with a tentative D call TRBD1 (6 bases). The clonotype comes from a woman aged 80 or over with active or convalescent COVID-19. The sample comprised peripheral blood. Written as DNA, the CDR3 is TGTGCCAGCTCACCAGAAATCCAGGGGATGAACACTGAAGCTTTCTTT. Protein sequence: CASSPEIQGMNTEAFF.